Listed below are T cell receptor beta chains from one sample, sequenced in a study of CD8 T cells in cerebrospinal fluid in Alzheimer's disease. TCRdb reanalyzed the 10x single-cell sequencing reads, giving one entry per CDR3 protein sequence and no DNA. The listing contains some 1,000 distinct CDR3 sequences. Material: cerebrospinal fluid. The source is a human donor with mild cognitive impairment. The CDR3 runs from the conserved cysteine through the conserved F or W. A row's size may be missing; if present it is once, few, many or a size class.

v_gene,j_gene,abundance,CDR3aa
TRBV13,TRBJ2-7,large,CASSLGGGEQYF
TRBV9,TRBJ1-6,medium-sized,CASNAVANSPLHF
TRBV6-1,TRBJ1-2,medium-sized,CASSDPGVYGYTF
TRBV7-2,TRBJ2-3,medium-sized,CAGKLGTAADTQYF
TRBV24-1,TRBJ1-5,large,CATSGGRQSNQPQHF
TRBV5-6,TRBJ1-5,medium-sized,CASSPTGHSNQPQHF
TRBV20-1,TRBJ2-5,medium-sized,CSATGTGGNEETQYF
TRBV5-4,TRBJ1-2,medium-sized,CASSYDRGYGYTF
TRBV7-9,TRBJ1-1,large,CASSLRGTGNTEAFF
TRBV27,TRBJ1-1,medium-sized,CASSWDILSMNTEAFF
TRBV30,TRBJ1-5,medium-sized,CAWREETGRGQPQHF
TRBV20-1,TRBJ2-3,large,CSARHHTDTQYF
TRBV9,TRBJ2-1,medium-sized,CASSLGIYNEQFF
TRBV9,TRBJ2-3,medium-sized,CASSASVPDTQYF
TRBV4-3,TRBJ2-7,large,CASSQGTGDYEQYF
TRBV5-1,TRBJ2-7,large,CASSVGRAYEQYF
TRBV18,TRBJ2-7,medium-sized,CASSSGQTHYEQYF
TRBV5-4,TRBJ2-2,medium-sized,CASSSMVNTGELFF
TRBV5-1,TRBJ1-5,NA,CASSFRGEGGQPQHF
TRBV19,TRBJ2-1,medium-sized,CASSKGTGILNEQFF
TRBV18,TRBJ2-1,medium-sized,CASSPVNNEQFF
TRBV28,TRBJ2-1,large,CASRTSGGRYEQFF
TRBV10-2,TRBJ1-5,medium-sized,CASSEGGYSNQPQHF
TRBV9,TRBJ2-3,medium-sized,CASSTWTASTDTQYF
TRBV12-3/TRBV12-4,TRBJ1-2,medium-sized,CASSLKAGSYGYTF
TRBV5-6,TRBJ2-1,large,CASSPPGVNEQFF
TRBV3-1,TRBJ2-3,medium-sized,CASSPSHSGGDTDTQYF